This T cell receptor (beta chain) originates from a study of immune characterization of retroperitoneal liposarcoma. TCRdb reprocessed the PCR reads with MiXCR, giving one entry per CDR3 protein. The sample includes roughly 20,000 distinct CDR3 sequences, around 40% of them seen just once. The germline gives CDR1 MNHNS, CDR2 SASEGT. There are 14 residues in the CDR3. Comment on this clonotype: Sequence at one end of the junction differs from germline and may be a read error.

Specimen: blood. This TCR came from a male donor with retroperitoneal liposarcoma. V is TRBV6-1 and J is TRBJ1-6; D call uncertain. This CDR3 is CATNSGPYNSPLHF. The CDR3 bases are TGTGCCACCAACTCCGGGCCCTATAATTCCCCCCTCCACTTT.